The present entry profiles one TCR beta chain with its context. This specimen belongs to a study of blood T cell repertoires in COVID-19. Some clones are missing from TCRdb's copy, which holds only in-frame ones; the method was immunoSEQ multiplex PCR. Among about 270,000 clones listed, around 81% were seen once. What was sequenced was peripheral blood. The TCR originated in a woman between 55 and 75 years old with active or convalescent COVID-19.

The CDR3 nucleotides read TGTGCCTCTGCCGGGACAGGTAATAATCAGCCCCAGCATTTT. Translated, it gives CASAGTGNNQPQHF. The chain has TRBV10-3 and TRBJ1-5; 8 bases map to TRBD1. V shed 11 bases and J 4 bases; nucleotides not matched to a gene: 10. This CDR3 has 14 residues. Germline-derived CDR1 and CDR2 are ENHRY and SYGVKD.